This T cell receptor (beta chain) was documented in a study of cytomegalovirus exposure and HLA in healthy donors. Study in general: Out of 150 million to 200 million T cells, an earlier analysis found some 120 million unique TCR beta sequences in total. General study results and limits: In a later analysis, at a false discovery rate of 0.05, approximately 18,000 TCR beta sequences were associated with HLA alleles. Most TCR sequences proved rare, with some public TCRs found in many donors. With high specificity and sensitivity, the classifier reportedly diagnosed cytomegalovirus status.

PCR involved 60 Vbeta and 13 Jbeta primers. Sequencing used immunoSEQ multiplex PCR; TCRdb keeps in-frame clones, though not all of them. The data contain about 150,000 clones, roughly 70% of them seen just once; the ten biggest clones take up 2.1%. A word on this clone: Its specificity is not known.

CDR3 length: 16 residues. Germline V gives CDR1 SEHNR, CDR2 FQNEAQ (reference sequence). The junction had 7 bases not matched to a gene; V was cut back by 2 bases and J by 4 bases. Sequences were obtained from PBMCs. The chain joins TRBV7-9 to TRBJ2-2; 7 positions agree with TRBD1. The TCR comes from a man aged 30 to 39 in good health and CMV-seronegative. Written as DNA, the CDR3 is TGTGCCAGCAGCTTAATGGTAGGGGGCGTCACCGGGGAGCTGTTTTTT. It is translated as CASSLMVGGVTGELFF.